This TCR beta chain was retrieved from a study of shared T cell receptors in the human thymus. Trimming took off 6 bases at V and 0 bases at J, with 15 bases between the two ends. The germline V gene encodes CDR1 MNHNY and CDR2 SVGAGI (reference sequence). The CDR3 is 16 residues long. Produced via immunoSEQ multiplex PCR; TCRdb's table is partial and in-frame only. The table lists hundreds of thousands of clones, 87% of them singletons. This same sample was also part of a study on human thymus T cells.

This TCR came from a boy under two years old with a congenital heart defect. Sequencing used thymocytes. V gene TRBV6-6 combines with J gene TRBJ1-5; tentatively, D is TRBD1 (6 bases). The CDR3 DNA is TGTGCCAGCAGCGGATCAGGGGACGATAGCAATCAGCCCCAGCATTTT. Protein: CASSGSGDDSNQPQHF.